These T cell receptor beta chains were read from a single sample in a study of CD8 T cells in ankylosing spondylitis. Via MiXCR, TCRdb re-called the 5' RACE reads, giving one row per CDR3 protein. This table has under 850,000 distinct CDR3 sequences, around 19% appearing once. Material for sequencing was blood, either unsorted or a sorted T cell fraction (not recorded which). The receptors here all came from a male donor with ankylosing spondylitis. CDR3s include the opening cysteine and the closing phenylalanine or tryptophan. D genes are given only for firm matches. Clone size is shown for a subset of rows, as once, few, many or a class of expanded clone.

clone size: few
J gene: TRBJ2-1
CDR3 length: 14
D gene: NA
V gene: TRBV24-1
CDR3 DNA: TGTGCCACCACCGAGGGGCGGATCAACAATGAGCAGTTCTTC
CDR3 protein: CATTEGRINNEQFF

clone size: NA
J gene: TRBJ2-3
CDR3 length: 15
D gene: TRBD2
V gene: TRBV4-3
CDR3 DNA: TGCGCCAGCAGCCAAGTTGTAGCGGGAGCAGATACGCAGTATTTT
CDR3 protein: CASSQVVAGADTQYF

clone size: NA
J gene: TRBJ2-1
CDR3 length: 17
D gene: NA
V gene: TRBV5-6
CDR3 DNA: TGTGCCAGCAGCTTGGTCCGAGCTAGCCCTCAATACAATGAGCAGTTCTTC
CDR3 protein: CASSLVRASPQYNEQFF

clone size: few
J gene: TRBJ2-7
CDR3 length: 15
D gene: TRBD2
V gene: TRBV5-1
CDR3 DNA: TGCGCCAGCAGCCCTATTAGCGGGAGGGGCTACGAGCAGTACTTC
CDR3 protein: CASSPISGRGYEQYF

clone size: NA
J gene: TRBJ1-5
CDR3 length: 16
D gene: TRBD1
V gene: TRBV12-3/TRBV12-4
CDR3 DNA: TGTGCCAGCAGTTTCACAGGGGCGAGGGGAGGGCAGCCCCAGCATTTT
CDR3 protein: CASSFTGARGGQPQHF

clone size: NA
J gene: TRBJ2-1
CDR3 length: 11
D gene: NA
V gene: TRBV29-1
CDR3 DNA: TGCAGCGTTGAAGATCCAGGGGTGCAGTTCTTC
CDR3 protein: CSVEDPGVQFF

clone size: NA
J gene: TRBJ2-7
CDR3 length: 14
D gene: NA
V gene: TRBV5-1
CDR3 DNA: TGCGCCAGCAGCCTTATGCATGGGTCCTACGAGCAGTACTTC
CDR3 protein: CASSLMHGSYEQYF

clone size: NA
J gene: TRBJ1-1
CDR3 length: 13
D gene: NA
V gene: TRBV6-1
CDR3 DNA: TGTGCCACCTCGGCATGGTCGAACACTGAAGCTTTCTTT
CDR3 protein: CATSAWSNTEAFF

clone size: NA
J gene: TRBJ2-1
CDR3 length: 17
D gene: NA
V gene: TRBV4-2
CDR3 DNA: TGTGCCAGCAGCCAAGGGTGGGTAGGGCAGTCCTACAATGAGCAGTTCTTC
CDR3 protein: CASSQGWVGQSYNEQFF

clone size: few
J gene: TRBJ2-4
CDR3 length: 16
D gene: NA
V gene: TRBV5-5
CDR3 DNA: TGTGCCAGCAGCTTCTCAGGGGGGCCGCGGAAAAACATTCAGTACTTC
CDR3 protein: CASSFSGGPRKNIQYF

clone size: few
J gene: TRBJ2-1
CDR3 length: 17
D gene: TRBD1
V gene: TRBV3-1
CDR3 DNA: TGTGCCAGCAGCCTACGAACGGCCGGGACAGCCTACAATGAGCAGTTCTTC
CDR3 protein: CASSLRTAGTAYNEQFF

clone size: few
J gene: TRBJ2-3
CDR3 length: 15
D gene: NA
V gene: TRBV5-1
CDR3 DNA: TGCGCCAGCAGCTTGGCCGGGATGGGCACAGATACGCAGTATTTT
CDR3 protein: CASSLAGMGTDTQYF

clone size: many
J gene: TRBJ1-5
CDR3 length: 17
D gene: NA
V gene: TRBV4-1
CDR3 DNA: TGCGCCAGCAGCCAAGAAGGTAGAGGGGTTGGCAATCAGCCCCAGCATTTT
CDR3 protein: CASSQEGRGVGNQPQHF

clone size: NA
J gene: TRBJ2-1
CDR3 length: 15
D gene: NA
V gene: TRBV27
CDR3 DNA: TGTGCCAGCAGTCAACTAGTTTTGGCCGCCAATGAGCAGTTCTTC
CDR3 protein: CASSQLVLAANEQFF

clone size: few
J gene: TRBJ1-2
CDR3 length: 15
D gene: TRBD1
V gene: TRBV5-1
CDR3 DNA: TGCGCCAGCAGCCGGACCGGGACAGAGAACTATGGCTACACCTTC
CDR3 protein: CASSRTGTENYGYTF

clone size: few
J gene: TRBJ2-7
CDR3 length: 12
D gene: NA
V gene: TRBV6-2/TRBV6-3
CDR3 DNA: TGTGCCAGCCTCGGGAACTCCTACGAGCAGTACTTC
CDR3 protein: CASLGNSYEQYF

clone size: few
J gene: TRBJ1-3
CDR3 length: 14
D gene: NA
V gene: TRBV12-3/TRBV12-4
CDR3 DNA: TGTGCCAGCCTGGCCGGGGGGCCTGGAAACACCATATATTTT
CDR3 protein: CASLAGGPGNTIYF

clone size: NA
J gene: TRBJ1-4
CDR3 length: 15
D gene: NA
V gene: TRBV4-1
CDR3 DNA: TGCGCCAGCAGCCAAGCAGGGAGCACTAATGAAAAACTGTTTTTT
CDR3 protein: CASSQAGSTNEKLFF

clone size: few
J gene: TRBJ1-5
CDR3 length: 12
D gene: NA
V gene: TRBV20-1
CDR3 DNA: TGCAGTGCCCGAGACGGGGATCAGCCCCAGCATTTT
CDR3 protein: CSARDGDQPQHF

clone size: NA
J gene: TRBJ1-1
CDR3 length: 12
D gene: NA
V gene: TRBV4-2
CDR3 DNA: TGTGCCAGCAGGGACTCCGACACTGAAGCTTTCTTT
CDR3 protein: CASRDSDTEAFF

clone size: few
J gene: TRBJ1-2
CDR3 length: 15
D gene: NA
V gene: TRBV15
CDR3 DNA: TGTGCCACCAGCTCTTCTGGGGGGGCACAGCGAAGCTACACCTTC
CDR3 protein: CATSSSGGAQRSYTF

clone size: few
J gene: TRBJ2-1
CDR3 length: 14
D gene: NA
V gene: TRBV20-1
CDR3 DNA: TGCAGTGGGGTTGGGGGTGCATCCTACAATGAGCAGTTCTTC
CDR3 protein: CSGVGGASYNEQFF

clone size: NA
J gene: TRBJ1-4
CDR3 length: 16
D gene: TRBD1
V gene: TRBV4-1
CDR3 DNA: TGCGCCAGCAGCCAAGATCCTCCAGGGGGCGGTGGAAAACTGTTTTTT
CDR3 protein: CASSQDPPGGGGKLFF

clone size: many
J gene: TRBJ2-2
CDR3 length: 16
D gene: NA
V gene: TRBV29-1
CDR3 DNA: TGCAGCGTTTTGACCCCCCGGGACTCGCACACCGGGGAGCTGTTTTTT
CDR3 protein: CSVLTPRDSHTGELFF

clone size: NA
J gene: TRBJ2-5
CDR3 length: 17
D gene: TRBD2
V gene: TRBV7-7
CDR3 DNA: TGTGCCAGCAGCTTCCGATTTGTTAGCGGGAGGAGAGAGACCCAGTACTTC
CDR3 protein: CASSFRFVSGRRETQYF

clone size: NA
J gene: TRBJ1-1
CDR3 length: 12
D gene: NA
V gene: TRBV5-5
CDR3 DNA: TGTGCCAGCAGCACCTCAAGAATTGAAGCTTTCTTT
CDR3 protein: CASSTSRIEAFF

clone size: many
J gene: TRBJ1-4
CDR3 length: 14
D gene: NA
V gene: TRBV5-1
CDR3 DNA: TGCGCCAGCAGCTCCCGGGGGAGCGGGGAAAAACTGTTTTTT
CDR3 protein: CASSSRGSGEKLFF

clone size: many
J gene: TRBJ2-5
CDR3 length: 15
D gene: NA
V gene: TRBV11-3
CDR3 DNA: TGTGCCAGCAGCTGGCTCGGACAGATGGGAGAGACCCAGTACTTC
CDR3 protein: CASSWLGQMGETQYF

clone size: few
J gene: TRBJ2-5
CDR3 length: 14
D gene: TRBD2
V gene: TRBV27
CDR3 DNA: TGTGCCAGCAGAAGCGCGGGAGTTCTAGAGACCCAGTACTTC
CDR3 protein: CASRSAGVLETQYF

clone size: many
J gene: TRBJ2-1
CDR3 length: 15
D gene: NA
V gene: TRBV27
CDR3 DNA: TGTGCCAGCAGTTTTTACGCAGAGTCCTACAATGAGCAGTTCTTC
CDR3 protein: CASSFYAESYNEQFF

clone size: few
J gene: TRBJ2-1
CDR3 length: 13
D gene: NA
V gene: TRBV29-1
CDR3 DNA: TGCAGCGTTGTAGCTCCGTTAGCCGCTGAGCAGTTCTTC
CDR3 protein: CSVVAPLAAEQFF